The next 16 T cell receptor beta chains were all read from a single sample in a study of regulatory T cells in long-lasting Graves disease. In building TCR beta libraries, iRepertoire HTBI primers were used together with Arm-PCR of CDR3 regions. In TCRdb, the multiplex PCR reads were re-called with MiXCR into one record per CDR3 protein. The sample records 550,000 to 650,000 distinct CDR3 sequences, roughly a sixth being singletons. Time point given: newly diagnosed GD, antithyroid drugs for less than 3 months. PBMCs were the source of the RNA used for TCR sequencing. These data were also reused for a study on T cells in Graves' hyperthyroidism and ophthalmopathy.

The sequencing here drew on peripheral blood mononuclear cells (PBMCs), taken at new diagnosis, from a patient treated with antithyroid drugs. The receptors were gathered from a man in his late teens or twenties with Graves disease.

The chain carries TRBV19 and TRBJ1-4, with D maybe TRBD1 (5 bases). The V end was cut by 8 bases, the J end by 4 bases, with 14 bases between. The CDR3 runs 14 residues. Germline V gene data show CDR1 as LNHDA and CDR2 as SQIVND (reference sequence). The CDR3 bases are TGTGCCAGTGGGGCCGGTTCCCATAATGAAAAACTGTTTTTT. Residues: CASGAGSHNEKLFF.

This clonotype appeared a few times. This chain links TRBV5-1 with TRBJ2-3; perhaps TRBD1 as D (6 bases). From germline, CDR1 is SGHRS and CDR2 YFSETQ. The CDR3 contains 14 residues. V lost 0 bases, J lost 6 bases, and 11 bases lay in between. The CDR3 is CASSLEGGIDTQYF. In DNA, the CDR3 is TGCGCCAGCAGCTTGGAAGGGGGTATCGATACGCAGTATTTT. Complete variable domain (other parts from reference TRBV5-1 and TRBJ2-3): KAGVTQTPRYLIKTRGQQVTLSCSPISGHRSVSWYQQTPGQGLQFLFEYFSETQRNKGNFPGRFSGRQFSNSRSEMNVSTLELGDSALYLCASSLEGGIDTQYFGPGTRLTVL.

This clonotype showed up many times. The chain joins TRBV12-3 or TRBV12-4 to TRBJ1-5; 8 nucleotides match TRBD1. The CDR3 loop spans 15 amino acids. Germline trimming cut 5 bases from V and 6 bases from J; bases unmatched to any gene: 9. The CDR3 nucleotides are TGTGCCAGCAGTCTCCTTGGACAGGGAAGTCAGCCCCAGCATTTT. This codes for CASSLLGQGSQPQHF.

The chain has TRBV25-1 and TRBJ2-7, with D tentatively TRBD2 (6 bases). Per germline, CDR1 MGHDK and CDR2 SYGVNS. V was pared by 1 base and J by 0 bases, with 10 bases between. The CDR3 loop spans 15 amino acids. Here the CDR3 reads CASSELRLDSYEQYF. In nucleotides, the CDR3 is TGTGCCAGCAGTGAATTGAGACTAGACTCCTACGAGCAGTACTTC.

This clonotype appeared many times. This chain uses TRBV27 with TRBJ1-5; D is undetermined. The CDR3 spans 14 residues. Trimming took off 3 bases at V and 1 base at J, with 7 bases between the two ends. Per germline, CDR1 MNHEY and CDR2 SMNVEV (reference sequence). The CDR3 bases are TGTGCCAGCAGTTTCGACCGCAGCAATCAGCCCCAGCATTTT. Encoded protein: CASSFDRSNQPQHF.

This chain links TRBV12-3 or TRBV12-4 with TRBJ1-2; unclear D gene. Trimming stripped 2 bases from V and 5 bases from J, with 12 bases between. The CDR3 totals 14 residues. This CDR3 reads CASSLRFGVYGYTF. The CDR3 region has the DNA TGTGCCAGCAGTTTACGGTTCGGGGTTTATGGCTACACCTTC.

The chain joins TRBV9 to TRBJ1-2, with TRBD1 matching 8 bases. Trimming cost V 0 bases and J 5 bases; bases outside gene matches: 3. CDR1 is SGDLS and CDR2 is YYNGEE in the germline V gene. The CDR3 has 14 residues. CDR3 nucleotides: TGTGCCAGCAGCGTAGCTACAGGGGGATATGGCTACACCTTC. Translation gives CASSVATGGYGYTF.

The DNA of the CDR3 is TGCAGTGCTAGAGATTGGGACAGGGGGTCCTCCTACGAGCAGTACTTC. Amino acid sequence: CSARDWDRGSSYEQYF. The chain couples TRBV20-1 to TRBJ2-7; 11 bases agree with TRBD1. CDR1 DFQATT and CDR2 SNEGSKA come from the germline V gene (reference sequence). The CDR3 has 16 amino acids. J gave up 0 bases and V 0 bases, and 4 bases lay outside the gene matches.

The rearrangement joins TRBV19 to TRBJ1-5; a weak D match, TRBD1 (5 bases). Germline V gives CDR1 LNHDA, CDR2 SQIVND (reference sequence). The CDR3 totals 14 residues. Trimming shortened V by 7 bases and J by 0 bases, and 10 bases separated the two germline ends. The CDR3 sequence: CASTLGDSNQPQHF. The CDR3 DNA reads TGTGCCAGTACCCTGGGGGATAGCAATCAGCCCCAGCATTTT.

The chain employs TRBV10-2 and TRBJ2-2, with 12 bases matching TRBD2. V shed 8 bases and J 4 bases; nucleotides not matched to a gene: 8. Germline lookup yields CDR1 WSHSY and CDR2 SAAADI. This CDR3 region has 16 residues. CDR3 DNA sequence: TGCGCCAGCGTCCTAGCGGGAGGGGTGGGCACCGGGGAGCTGTTTTTT. Its translation: CASVLAGGVGTGELFF.

At least ten counts were recorded for this clonotype. V gene TRBV28 combines with J gene TRBJ2-7; 7 bases fit TRBD1. From germline, CDR1 is MDHEN and CDR2 SYDVKM. J was trimmed by 2 bases and V by 3 bases; bases with no gene match: 1. The CDR3 contains 13 residues. The CDR3, as DNA: TGTGCCAGCAGTTTTGGGACAGCCTACGAGCAGTACTTC. Its translation is CASSFGTAYEQYF.

In this sample, this clonotype turned up a few times. The rearrangement links TRBV12-3 or TRBV12-4 to TRBJ2-7; TRBD1 matches at 7 bases. CDR3 length equals 14 residues. J gave up 5 bases and V 2 bases, and 6 bases lay outside the gene matches. The CDR3 is CASSLMYRGHEQYF. The CDR3 DNA is TGTGCCAGCAGTTTAATGTACAGGGGCCACGAGCAGTACTTC.

This clonotype has just a few counts. This sequence joins TRBV29-1 and TRBJ2-3; a weak D match, TRBD1 (6 bases). The ends were cut back, 4 bases at V and 0 bases at J, with 17 bases in the middle. Germline V gives CDR1 SQVTM, CDR2 ANQGSEA. The CDR3 covers 16 residues. The CDR3 here is CSVGDVTGASTDTQYF. The DNA for the CDR3 is TGCAGCGTTGGGGACGTGACAGGAGCTAGCACAGATACGCAGTATTTT.

This clonotype was observed at least ten times. CDR3 DNA: TGTGCCTGGGCACGGGGGTGGACTGAAGCTTTCTTT. It translates to CAWARGWTEAFF. The J gene is TRBJ1-1, the V gene TRBV30; tentatively, D is TRBD1 (5 bases). The V end was cut by 5 bases, the J end by 5 bases, with 12 bases between. Germline CDR1 reads GTSNPN; CDR2 reads SVGIG (reference sequence). CDR3 size: 12 residues.

This clonotype was seen repeatedly, ten times or more. The rearrangement uses TRBV27 and TRBJ2-1; 7 bases are shared with TRBD2. The CDR3 is 15 amino acids. Trimming cost V 7 bases and J 6 bases; bases outside gene matches: 12. CDR1 MNHEY and CDR2 SMNVEV come from the germline V gene (reference sequence). The CDR3 DNA reads TGTGCCAGCACCCGGTTCCTGGGAGGGAGCAATGAGCAGTTCTTC. It encodes CASTRFLGGSNEQFF.

This clonotype was detected ten times or more. The V gene is TRBV28, the J gene TRBJ2-7; TRBD2 matches 9 bases. Germline V gives CDR1 MDHEN, CDR2 SYDVKM. CDR3 length: 15 residues. V was clipped by 6 bases and J by 6 bases; unmatched bases: 12. The CDR3 nucleotides read TGTGCCAGCAGCCCCGAGCGGGAGGCCCTCTCCGAGCAGTACTTC. Its protein product is CASSPEREALSEQYF.